Following are 5 T cell receptor beta chains from one sample sequenced in a study of T cell responses to AZD1222 COVID-19 vaccine (dated by TCRdb to the early 2020s). The library was made by the immunoSEQ multiplex PCR assay. Not all clones reach the TCRdb copy of this immuneACCESS table, which keeps in-frame sequences only. Checked studies attribute under half of the gap to unresolved V genes and leave the rest unexplained. The sample includes around 120,000 clones, with about 93% observed a single time. The top ten constitute around 5.1% of the sample. What this sample's time point label stands for: about 28 days (+/-7) after the second vaccine dose. The sequencing used peripheral blood, collected 28 days after the second AZD1222 dose. Every receptor here comes from an adult who received the AZD1222 COVID-19 vaccine.

This sequence joins TRBV27 and TRBJ2-6; unclear D gene. The V gene lost 3 bases and the J gene lost 4 bases, with 10 bases spanning the gap. CDR1 is MNHEY and CDR2 is SMNVEV in the germline V gene (reference sequence). The CDR3 runs to 15 residues. In DNA form, the CDR3 reads TGTGCCAGCAGTTTTGAAGGTCCCGGGGCCAACGTCCTGACTTTC. It encodes CASSFEGPGANVLTF.

The chain carries TRBV5-6 and TRBJ1-2; TRBD1 matches 8 bases. Unmatched junction bases numbered 10, after V lost 4 bases and J lost 2 bases. Looked up from germline, CDR1 is SGHDT and CDR2 is YYEEEE. The CDR3 runs to 16 residues. CDR3 loop: CASSLVQGARNYGYTF. CDR3 sequence (DNA): TGTGCCAGCAGCCTGGTGCAGGGGGCGCGGAACTATGGCTACACCTTC.

V gene TRBV10-3 combines with J gene TRBJ1-1; D is perhaps TRBD1 (6 bases). The V gene's germline CDR1 is ENHRY and CDR2 SYGVKD. Trimming removed 4 bases at V and 6 bases at J, with 15 bases between. The CDR3 runs to 14 residues. This CDR3 is CAISGQAPAPEAFF. The CDR3 DNA reads as TGTGCCATCAGTGGACAGGCCCCGGCGCCTGAAGCTTTCTTT.

The chain employs TRBV7-9 and TRBJ2-7, with 8 bases that match TRBD1. This CDR3 comprises 14 residues. The ends lost 5 bases at V and 3 bases at J; junction bases unmatched: 6. Germline V gene lookup returns CDR1 SEHNR and CDR2 FQNEAQ (reference sequence). Here the CDR3 reads CASSQNGQGYEQYF. In DNA form, the CDR3 reads TGTGCCAGCAGCCAAAACGGACAGGGCTACGAGCAGTACTTC.

V is TRBV12-5 and J is TRBJ2-3, with D uncertain. Deletions cut 5 bases from V and 5 bases from J, with 8 bases between. The CDR3 length is 12 residues. Per the germline V gene, CDR1 is LGHNT and CDR2 is FRNRAP. The CDR3 is CASGAWGDTQYF. Written as DNA, the CDR3 is TGTGCTAGTGGTGCGTGGGGAGATACGCAGTATTTT.